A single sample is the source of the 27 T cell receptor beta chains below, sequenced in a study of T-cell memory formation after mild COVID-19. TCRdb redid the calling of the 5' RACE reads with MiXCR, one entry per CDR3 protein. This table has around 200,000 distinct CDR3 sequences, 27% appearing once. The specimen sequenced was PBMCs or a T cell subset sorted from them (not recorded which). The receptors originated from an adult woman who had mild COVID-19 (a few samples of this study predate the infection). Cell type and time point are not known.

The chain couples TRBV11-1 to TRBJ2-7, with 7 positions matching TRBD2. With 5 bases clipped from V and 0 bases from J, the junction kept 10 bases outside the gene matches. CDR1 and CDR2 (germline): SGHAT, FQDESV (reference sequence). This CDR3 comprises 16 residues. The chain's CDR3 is CASSGRRTRSSYEQYF. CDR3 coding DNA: TGTGCCAGCAGCGGCCGAAGGACTAGAAGCTCCTACGAGCAGTACTTC. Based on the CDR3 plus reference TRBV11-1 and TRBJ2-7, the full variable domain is EAEVAQSPRYKITEKSQAVAFWCDPISGHATLYWYRQILGQGPELLVQFQDESVVDDSQLPKDRFSAERLKGVDSTLKIQPAELGDSAMYLCASSGRRTRSSYEQYFGPGTRLTVT.

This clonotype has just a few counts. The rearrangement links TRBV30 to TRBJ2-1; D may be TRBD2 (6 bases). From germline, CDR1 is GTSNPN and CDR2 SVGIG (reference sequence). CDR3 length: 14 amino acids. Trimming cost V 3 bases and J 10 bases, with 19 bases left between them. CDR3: CAWSRTSVRGEQFF. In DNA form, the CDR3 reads TGTGCCTGGAGCAGGACGAGCGTCCGGGGGGAGCAGTTCTTC.

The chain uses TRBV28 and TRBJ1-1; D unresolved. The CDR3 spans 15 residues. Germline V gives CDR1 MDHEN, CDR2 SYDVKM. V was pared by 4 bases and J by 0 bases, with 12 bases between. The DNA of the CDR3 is TGTGCCAGCAGTTCCGACGGACGGTTGAACACTGAAGCTTTCTTT. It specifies CASSSDGRLNTEAFF.

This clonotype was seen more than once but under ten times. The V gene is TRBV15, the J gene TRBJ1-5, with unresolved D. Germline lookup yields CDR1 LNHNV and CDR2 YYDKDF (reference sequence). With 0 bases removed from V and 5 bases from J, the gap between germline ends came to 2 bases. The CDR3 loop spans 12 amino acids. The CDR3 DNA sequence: TGTGCCACCAGCAGAGAAGATCAGCCCCAGCATTTT. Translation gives CATSREDQPQHF.

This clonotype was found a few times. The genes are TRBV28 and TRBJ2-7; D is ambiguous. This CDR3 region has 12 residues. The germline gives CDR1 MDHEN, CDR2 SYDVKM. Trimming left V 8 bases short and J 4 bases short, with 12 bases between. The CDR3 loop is CASAPLGYEQYF. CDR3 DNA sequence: TGTGCCAGCGCCCCCCTGGGTTACGAGCAGTACTTC. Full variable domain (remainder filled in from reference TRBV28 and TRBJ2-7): DVKVTQSSRYLVKRTGEKVFLECVQDMDHENMFWYRQDPGLGLRLIYFSYDVKMKEKGDIPEGYSVSREKKERFSLILESASTNQTSMYLCASAPLGYEQYFGPGTRLTVT.

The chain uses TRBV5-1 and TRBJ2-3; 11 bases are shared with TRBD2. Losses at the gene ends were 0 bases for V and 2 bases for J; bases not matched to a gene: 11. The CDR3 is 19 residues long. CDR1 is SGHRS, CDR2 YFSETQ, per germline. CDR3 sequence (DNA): TGCGCCAGCAGCTTGGCCGGTACTAGCGGGGGATTAAACACAGATACGCAGTATTTT. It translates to CASSLAGTSGGLNTDTQYF.

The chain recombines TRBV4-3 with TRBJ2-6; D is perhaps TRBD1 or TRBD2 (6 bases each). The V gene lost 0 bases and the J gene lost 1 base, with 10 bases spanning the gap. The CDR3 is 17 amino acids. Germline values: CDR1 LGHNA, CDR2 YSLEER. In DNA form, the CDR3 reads TGCGCCAGCAGCCAAGATAGGGGGAGGTCTGGGGCCAACGTCCTGACTTTC. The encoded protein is CASSQDRGRSGANVLTF.

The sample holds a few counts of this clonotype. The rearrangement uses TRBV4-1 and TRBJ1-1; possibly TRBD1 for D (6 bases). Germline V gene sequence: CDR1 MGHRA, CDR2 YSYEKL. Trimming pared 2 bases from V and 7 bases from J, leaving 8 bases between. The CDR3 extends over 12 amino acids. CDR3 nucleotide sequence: TGCGCCAGCAGCCAAACAGGGTATGAAGCTTTCTTT. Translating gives CASSQTGYEAFF.

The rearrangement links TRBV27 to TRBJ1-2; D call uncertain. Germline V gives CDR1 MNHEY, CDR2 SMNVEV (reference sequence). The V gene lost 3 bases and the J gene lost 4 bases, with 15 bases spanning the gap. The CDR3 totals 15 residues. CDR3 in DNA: TGTGCCAGCAGTTTCCCCCTCGCAGGCTCCTATGGCTACACCTTC. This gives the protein CASSFPLAGSYGYTF.

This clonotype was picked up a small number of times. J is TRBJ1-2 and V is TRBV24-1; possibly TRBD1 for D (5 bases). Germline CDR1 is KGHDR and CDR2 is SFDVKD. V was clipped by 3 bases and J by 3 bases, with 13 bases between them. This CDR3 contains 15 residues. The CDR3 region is CATSDPHGTDYGYTF. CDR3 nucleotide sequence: TGTGCCACCAGTGATCCGCATGGGACCGACTATGGCTACACCTTC.

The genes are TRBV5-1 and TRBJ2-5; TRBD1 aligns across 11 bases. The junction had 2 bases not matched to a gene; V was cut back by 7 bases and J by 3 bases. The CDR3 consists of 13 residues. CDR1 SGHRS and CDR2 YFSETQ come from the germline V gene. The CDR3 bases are TGCGCCAGCGGGGGACAGGGGGAAGAGACCCAGTACTTC. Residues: CASGGQGEETQYF.

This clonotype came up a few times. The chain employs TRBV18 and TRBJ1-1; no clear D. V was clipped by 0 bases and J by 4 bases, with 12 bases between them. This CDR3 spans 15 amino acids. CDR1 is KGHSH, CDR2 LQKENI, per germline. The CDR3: CASSPPAGQSTEAFF. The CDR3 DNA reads TGTGCCAGCTCACCACCGGCCGGGCAGAGCACTGAAGCTTTCTTT.

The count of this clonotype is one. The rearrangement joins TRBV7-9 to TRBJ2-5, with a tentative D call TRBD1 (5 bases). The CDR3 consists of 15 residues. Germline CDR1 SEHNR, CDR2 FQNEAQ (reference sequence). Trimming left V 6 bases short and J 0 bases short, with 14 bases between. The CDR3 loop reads CASSSVGRYQETQYF. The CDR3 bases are TGTGCCAGCAGTTCGGTGGGGCGGTACCAAGAGACCCAGTACTTC.

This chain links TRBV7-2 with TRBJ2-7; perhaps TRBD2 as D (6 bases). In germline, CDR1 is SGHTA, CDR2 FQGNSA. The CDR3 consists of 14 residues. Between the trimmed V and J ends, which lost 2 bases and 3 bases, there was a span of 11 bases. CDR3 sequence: CASSLTTGLYEQYF. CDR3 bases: TGTGCCAGCAGCTTAACCACGGGACTCTACGAGCAGTACTTC.

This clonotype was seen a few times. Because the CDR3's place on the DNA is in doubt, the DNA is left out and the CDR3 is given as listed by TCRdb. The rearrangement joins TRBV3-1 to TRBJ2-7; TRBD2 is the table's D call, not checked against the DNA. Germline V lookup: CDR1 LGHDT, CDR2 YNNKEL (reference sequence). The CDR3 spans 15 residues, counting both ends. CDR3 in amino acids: CASSLTSAAGVPKYF.

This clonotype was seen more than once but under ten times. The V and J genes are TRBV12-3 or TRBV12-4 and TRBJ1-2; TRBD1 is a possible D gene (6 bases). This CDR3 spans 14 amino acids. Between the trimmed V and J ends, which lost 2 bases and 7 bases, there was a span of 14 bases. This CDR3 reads CASSLTGWGIGYTF. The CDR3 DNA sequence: TGTGCCAGCAGTTTAACAGGGTGGGGAATTGGCTACACCTTC.

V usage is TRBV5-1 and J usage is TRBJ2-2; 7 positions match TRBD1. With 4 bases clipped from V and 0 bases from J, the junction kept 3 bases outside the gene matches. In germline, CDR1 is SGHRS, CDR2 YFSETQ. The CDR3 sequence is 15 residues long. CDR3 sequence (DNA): TGCGCCAGCAGCCCAGGGGGAACGAACACCGGGGAGCTGTTTTTT. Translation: CASSPGGTNTGELFF.

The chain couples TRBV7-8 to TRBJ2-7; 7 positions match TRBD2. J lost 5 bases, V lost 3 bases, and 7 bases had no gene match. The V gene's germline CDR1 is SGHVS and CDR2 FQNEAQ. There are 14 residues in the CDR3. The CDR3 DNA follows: TGTGCCAGCAGCTTTCGAGGGAGGGCCGACGAGCAGTACTTC. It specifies CASSFRGRADEQYF. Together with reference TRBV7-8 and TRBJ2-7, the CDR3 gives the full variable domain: GAGVSQSPRYKVAKRGQDVALRCDPISGHVSLFWYQQALGQGPEFLTYFQNEAQLDKSGLPSDRFFAERPEGSVSTLKIQRTQQEDSAVYLCASSFRGRADEQYFGPGTRLTVT.

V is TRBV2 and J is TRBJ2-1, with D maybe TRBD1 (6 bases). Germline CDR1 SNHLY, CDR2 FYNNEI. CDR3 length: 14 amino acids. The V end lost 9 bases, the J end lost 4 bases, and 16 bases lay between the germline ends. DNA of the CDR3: TGTGCCAGACAGGGAGTCGTAGGGTACAATGAGCAGTTCTTC. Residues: CARQGVVGYNEQFF.

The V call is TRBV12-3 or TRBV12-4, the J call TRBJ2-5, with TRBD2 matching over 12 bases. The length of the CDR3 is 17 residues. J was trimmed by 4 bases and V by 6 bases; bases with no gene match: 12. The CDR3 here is CASSWGLAGGPGETQYF. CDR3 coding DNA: TGTGCCAGCAGCTGGGGGCTAGCGGGGGGGCCGGGAGAGACCCAGTACTTC.

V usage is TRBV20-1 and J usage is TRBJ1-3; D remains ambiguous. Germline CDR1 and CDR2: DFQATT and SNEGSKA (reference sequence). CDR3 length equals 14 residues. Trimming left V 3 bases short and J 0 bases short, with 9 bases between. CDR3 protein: CSARVTGSGNTIYF. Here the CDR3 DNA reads TGCAGTGCTAGGGTGACGGGCTCTGGAAACACCATATATTTT.

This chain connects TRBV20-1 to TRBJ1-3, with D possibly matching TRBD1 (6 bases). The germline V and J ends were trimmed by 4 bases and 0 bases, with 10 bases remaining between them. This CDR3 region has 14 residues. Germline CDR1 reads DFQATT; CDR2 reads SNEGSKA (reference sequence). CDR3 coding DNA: TGCAGTGCTAACGGGGGGGCCTCTGGAAACACCATATATTTT. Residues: CSANGGASGNTIYF.

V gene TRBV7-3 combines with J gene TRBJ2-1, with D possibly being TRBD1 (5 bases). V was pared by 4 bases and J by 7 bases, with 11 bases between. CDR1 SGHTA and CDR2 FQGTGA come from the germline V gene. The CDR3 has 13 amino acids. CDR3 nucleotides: TGTGCCAGCAGCTCTCAGGGTTGGAATGAGCAGTTCTTC. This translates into CASSSQGWNEQFF. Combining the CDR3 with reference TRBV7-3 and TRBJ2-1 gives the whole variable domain GAGVSQTPSNKVTEKGKYVELRCDPISGHTALYWYRQSLGQGPEFLIYFQGTGAADDSGLPNDRFFAVRPEGSVSTLKIQRTERGDSAVYLCASSSQGWNEQFFGPGTRLTVL.

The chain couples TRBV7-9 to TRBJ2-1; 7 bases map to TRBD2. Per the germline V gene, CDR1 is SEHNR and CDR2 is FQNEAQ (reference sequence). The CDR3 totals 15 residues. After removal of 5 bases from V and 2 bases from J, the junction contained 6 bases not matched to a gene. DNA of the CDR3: TGTGCCAGCAGCCTCGGGACTACCCCCTACAATGAGCAGTTCTTC. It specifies CASSLGTTPYNEQFF.

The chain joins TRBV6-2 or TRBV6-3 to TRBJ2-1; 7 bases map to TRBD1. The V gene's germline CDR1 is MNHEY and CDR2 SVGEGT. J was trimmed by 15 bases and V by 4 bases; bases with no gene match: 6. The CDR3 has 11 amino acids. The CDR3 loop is CASSWDSARFF. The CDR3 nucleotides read TGTGCCAGCAGTTGGGACAGCGCCCGGTTCTTC.

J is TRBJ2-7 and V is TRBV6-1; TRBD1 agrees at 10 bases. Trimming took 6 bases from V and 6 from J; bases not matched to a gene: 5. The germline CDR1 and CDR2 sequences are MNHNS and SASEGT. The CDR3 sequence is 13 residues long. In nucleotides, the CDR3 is TGTGCCAGCAGGGGGGACAGGGGCTCCGAGCAGTACTTC. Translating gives CASRGDRGSEQYF.

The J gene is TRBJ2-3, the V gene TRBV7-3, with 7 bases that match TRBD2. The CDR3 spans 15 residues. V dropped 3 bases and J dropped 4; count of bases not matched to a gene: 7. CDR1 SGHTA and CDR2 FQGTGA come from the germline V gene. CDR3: CASSFDGRRPDTQYF. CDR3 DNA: TGTGCCAGCAGCTTTGACGGGAGGAGGCCAGATACGCAGTATTTT. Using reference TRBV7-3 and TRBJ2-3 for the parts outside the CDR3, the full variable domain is GAGVSQTPSNKVTEKGKYVELRCDPISGHTALYWYRQSLGQGPEFLIYFQGTGAADDSGLPNDRFFAVRPEGSVSTLKIQRTERGDSAVYLCASSFDGRRPDTQYFGPGTRLTVL.